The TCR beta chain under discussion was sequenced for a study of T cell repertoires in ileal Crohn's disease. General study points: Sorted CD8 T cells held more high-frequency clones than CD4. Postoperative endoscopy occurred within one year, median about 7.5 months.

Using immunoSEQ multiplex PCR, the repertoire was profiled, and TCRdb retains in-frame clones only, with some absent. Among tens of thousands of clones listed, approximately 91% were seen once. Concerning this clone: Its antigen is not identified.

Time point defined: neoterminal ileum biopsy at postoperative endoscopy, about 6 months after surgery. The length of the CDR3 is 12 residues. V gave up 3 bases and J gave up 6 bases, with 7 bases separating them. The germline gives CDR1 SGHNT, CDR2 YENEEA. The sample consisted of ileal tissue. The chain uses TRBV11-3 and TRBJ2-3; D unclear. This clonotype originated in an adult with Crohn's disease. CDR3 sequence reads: CASSFYPDTQYF. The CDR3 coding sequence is TGTGCCAGCAGCTTTTATCCGGATACGCAGTATTTT.